Following are 24 T cell receptor beta chains from one sample sequenced in a study of T-cell memory formation after mild COVID-19. MiXCR, applied by TCRdb to the 5' RACE reads, yields one record per CDR3 protein. The data contain 270,000 or so distinct CDR3 sequences, 16% of them singletons. Sequencing was performed on PBMCs or a T cell subset sorted from them (not recorded which). Source of these receptors: a man between 18 and 29 years old who had mild COVID-19 (a few samples of this study predate the infection). Cell type and time point are not known.

CDR3 DNA: TGTGCCAGCAGCCGGGGGACAGGTGAAGCTTTCTTT. This codes for CASSRGTGEAFF. V and J are TRBV5-6 and TRBJ1-1; 8 bases are a match to TRBD1. Germline lookup yields CDR1 SGHDT and CDR2 YYEEEE. V was clipped by 4 bases and J by 7 bases; unmatched bases: 3. The CDR3 has 12 residues.

In its sample, this clonotype was seen many times. The gene calls are TRBV6-5 and TRBJ2-3; the D gene is possibly TRBD1 (6 bases). This CDR3 contains 15 residues. CDR1 and CDR2 from the germline V gene are MNHEY and SVGAGI. Trimming stripped 0 bases from V and 2 bases from J, with 9 bases between. The CDR3: CASSYSGQTTDTQYF. The CDR3, as DNA: TGTGCCAGCAGTTACTCCGGACAGACCACAGATACGCAGTATTTT.

This clonotype was observed a few times. The chain is built from TRBV9 and TRBJ2-7; D remains ambiguous. From germline, CDR1 is SGDLS and CDR2 YYNGEE. CDR3 length: 20 amino acids. Trimming took 1 base from V and 3 from J, leaving 29 bases between them. The DNA of the CDR3 is TGTGCCAGCAGCGTACTCCAGGACCACTTCGACCCGAGGTTTAGCTACGAGCAGTACGTC. This codes for CASSVLQDHFDPRFSYEQYV.

The CDR3 DNA reads as TGTGCCAGCAGTTACTCGACTGGGAACCTACAAGAGACCCAGTACTTC. Amino acid sequence: CASSYSTGNLQETQYF. The rearrangement uses TRBV6-2 or TRBV6-3 and TRBJ2-5; D unclear. Trimming left V 0 bases short and J 2 bases short, with 13 bases between. Germline CDR1 is MNHEY and CDR2 is SVGEGT. This CDR3 has 16 amino acids.

J is TRBJ2-3 and V is TRBV14; D might be TRBD1 (6 bases). From germline, CDR1 is SGHDN and CDR2 FVKESK. The CDR3 contains 16 residues. V lost 5 bases, J lost 3 bases, and 18 bases lay in between. The CDR3 spells CASSENRVSVTDTQYF. The DNA for the CDR3 is TGTGCCAGCAGCGAGAACAGGGTTTCGGTGACAGATACGCAGTATTTT.

Comments on this clonotype: The junction departs from germline at one end; a sequencing error may be responsible. The chain has TRBV6-5 and TRBJ1-1; D gene uncertain. This CDR3 is built from 15 residues. CDR1 MNHEY and CDR2 SVGAGI come from the germline V gene. CDR3 sequence (DNA): TGTGCCAGCAGTTACTCGGCAGGCATCAACACTGAACCTTTCTTT. Its protein is CASSYSAGINTEPFF.

The V and J genes are TRBV20-1 and TRBJ1-1, with 7 bases that match TRBD1. Germline V gene lookup returns CDR1 DFQATT and CDR2 SNEGSKA (reference sequence). Losses at the gene ends were 5 bases for V and 1 base for J; bases not matched to a gene: 4. CDR3 size: 13 residues. The CDR3 bases are TGCAGTGCTTCCGGACAGGCGAACACTGAAGCTTTCTTT. It yields the protein CSASGQANTEAFF.

J is TRBJ1-5 and V is TRBV21-1. TRBV21-1 has pseudogene status. The CDR3 runs 13 residues. CDR3 sequence (DNA): TGTGCCAGCAGCAAAGGGGTGTATCAGCCCCAGCATTTT. Its translation is CASSKGVYQPQHF.

This clonotype was seen at least ten times. The chain carries TRBV5-1 and TRBJ2-7; D gene uncertain. This CDR3 has 16 amino acids. The germline V gene has CDR1 SGHRS and CDR2 YFSETQ. Trimming left V 0 bases short and J 1 base short, with 14 bases between. CDR3 sequence reads: CASSLDLYSPSYEQYF. CDR3 sequence (DNA): TGCGCCAGCAGCTTGGACTTATACTCCCCATCCTACGAGCAGTACTTC.

This clonotype showed up just a few times. The chain joins TRBV5-1 to TRBJ2-1; the D is unclear. From germline, CDR1 is SGHRS and CDR2 YFSETQ. Trimming removed 4 bases at V and 0 bases at J, with 11 bases between. The CDR3 sequence is 15 residues long. The CDR3, as DNA: TGCGCCAGCAGCGCGGCTAGTCCCTCCTACAATGAGCAGTTCTTC. Amino acid sequence: CASSAASPSYNEQFF.

Many counts were recorded for this clonotype. The V call is TRBV4-1, the J call TRBJ1-5, with 9 bases that match TRBD1. The CDR3 totals 16 residues. V was pared by 1 base and J by 7 bases, with 8 bases of the junction left unmatched. Germline V gene sequence: CDR1 MGHRA, CDR2 YSYEKL. The CDR3 protein is CASSQGPTGGWQPQHF. In nucleotides, the CDR3 is TGCGCCAGCAGCCAAGGCCCCACAGGGGGCTGGCAGCCCCAGCATTTT.

A note on this clonotype: One end of the junction fails to match germline, which may point to a read error. The chain links TRBV20-1 to TRBJ2-2, with D perhaps matching TRBD1 (5 bases). In germline, CDR1 is DFQATT, CDR2 SNEGSKA (reference sequence). CDR3 length: 13 amino acids. CDR3 residues: CSSRQMNTGELFF. The CDR3 DNA sequence: TGCAGTTCTAGACAGATGAACACCGGGGAGCTGTTTTTT.

Note on this clonotype: A much larger clone differs by one base, so this may be a read error. The genes are TRBV5-1 and TRBJ1-2, with D perhaps TRBD1 (5 bases). V lost 0 bases and J 7 bases, leaving 10 bases between the germline ends. Germline CDR1 and CDR2: SGHRS and YFSETQ. CDR3 length: 13 amino acids. The CDR3 here is CASSLEGLGGYTF. CDR3 nucleotides: TGCGCCAGCAGCTTGGAGGGGCTGGGTGGCTACACCTTC.

This clonotype was seen only a few times. The J gene is TRBJ2-5, the V gene TRBV20-1; D is possibly TRBD1 (6 bases). The CDR3 is 14 residues long. The germline V and J ends were trimmed by 0 bases and 7 bases, with 15 bases remaining between them. From germline, CDR1 is DFQATT and CDR2 SNEGSKA (reference sequence). The chain's CDR3 is CSARDWTEVGTQYF. DNA for the CDR3: TGCAGTGCTAGAGATTGGACAGAGGTCGGGACCCAGTACTTC.

This clonotype came up a few times. The V gene is TRBV12-3 or TRBV12-4, the J gene TRBJ2-1; a possible D gene is TRBD2 (5 bases). V lost 10 bases to trimming and J lost 8 bases, with 15 bases between them. The CDR3 length is 12 residues. CDR3 nucleotide sequence: TGTGCCACCCGCGGACTGGGGTATGAGCAGTTCTTC. Translated: CATRGLGYEQFF.

The chain recombines TRBV7-3 with TRBJ2-3; TRBD1 matches 8 bases. The CDR3 has 14 residues. Germline V CDR1 and CDR2: SGHTA, FQGTGA. V was clipped by 5 bases and J by 4 bases; unmatched bases: 5. This chain's CDR3 is CASSLTGAPDTQYF. The CDR3 DNA is TGTGCCAGCAGCCTGACAGGGGCCCCAGATACGCAGTATTTT.

The chain has TRBV7-2 and TRBJ1-5; D possibly corresponds to TRBD1 (6 bases). In germline, CDR1 is SGHTA, CDR2 FQGNSA. Trimming shortened V by 5 bases and J by 4 bases, and 9 bases separated the two germline ends. CDR3 length: 13 residues. CDR3 nucleotide sequence: TGTGCCAGCAGCGAGGACAGAAATCAGCCCCAGCATTTT. Translation gives CASSEDRNQPQHF.

Concerning this clonotype: Since a much larger clone is just one base distant, this may be a read error. The chain uses TRBV4-2 and TRBJ2-7, with D perhaps matching TRBD2 (5 bases). Germline CDR1 LGHNA, CDR2 YNFKEQ. There are 13 residues in the CDR3. CDR3 protein: CTSSADGGYEQYF. The CDR3, as DNA: TGTACCAGCAGCGCTGACGGAGGCTACGAGCAGTACTTC.

J is TRBJ1-1 and V is TRBV6-5, with D unresolved. Germline CDR1 MNHEY, CDR2 SVGAGI. V was shortened by 2 bases and J by 4 bases, with 8 bases between the two germline ends. The CDR3 contains 13 residues. The CDR3, as DNA: TGTGCCAGCAGTTACAGGGATTCCACTGAAGCTTTCTTT. Protein product: CASSYRDSTEAFF.

This clonotype was counted a single time. This chain links TRBV9 with TRBJ2-1; D gene ambiguous. Trimming removed 1 base at V and 4 bases at J, with 12 bases between. The CDR3 length is 15 residues. The V gene's germline CDR1 is SGDLS and CDR2 YYNGEE. CDR3 loop: CASSVSRDFYNEQFF. The CDR3 nucleotides read TGTGCCAGCAGCGTATCGAGAGACTTTTACAATGAGCAGTTCTTC. Drawing the rest from reference TRBV9 and TRBJ2-1, the complete variable domain is DSGVTQTPKHLITATGQRVTLRCSPRSGDLSVYWYQQSLDQGLQFLIQYYNGEERAKGNILERFSAQQFPDLHSELNLSSLELGDSALYFCASSVSRDFYNEQFFGPGTRLTVL.

This clonotype showed up just a few times. This chain uses TRBV12-3 or TRBV12-4 with TRBJ2-3; D possibly corresponds to TRBD2 (6 bases). V was cut by 5 bases and J by 4 bases, with 16 bases left in between. The CDR3 runs 15 residues. CDR3: CASSPLLAPPDTQYF. The CDR3 region has the DNA TGTGCCAGCAGTCCGCTGCTAGCGCCACCAGATACGCAGTATTTT.

This chain joins TRBV7-9 and TRBJ1-2, with 12 bases aligning to TRBD1. CDR1 and CDR2 from the germline V gene are SEHNR and FQNEAQ (reference sequence). V shed 6 bases and J 4 bases; nucleotides not matched to a gene: 3. The CDR3 runs 14 residues. The CDR3 reads CASRGQGAVYGYTF. CDR3 DNA sequence: TGTGCCAGCAGGGGACAGGGGGCGGTCTATGGCTACACCTTC. The full variable domain, its missing parts supplied by reference TRBV7-9 and TRBJ1-2, is DTGVSQNPRHKITKRGQNVTFRCDPISEHNRLYWYRQTLGQGPEFLTYFQNEAQLEKSRLLSDRFSAERPKGSFSTLEIQRTEQGDSAMYLCASRGQGAVYGYTFGSGTRLTVV.

This clonotype showed up just a few times. The CDR3 loop reads CASTSTTPNSPLHF. The DNA for the CDR3 is TGTGCCAGCACCTCAACTACCCCTAATTCACCCCTCCACTTT. J is TRBJ1-6 and V is TRBV3-1, with no clear D. V was shortened by 7 bases and J by 6 bases, with 13 bases between the two germline ends. Germline assignment: CDR1 LGHDT and CDR2 YNNKEL (reference sequence). There are 14 residues in the CDR3.

This clonotype turned up a few times. V gene TRBV2 combines with J gene TRBJ2-1, with 8 bases lining up with TRBD2. The CDR3 spans 16 residues. V trimming: 2 bases; J trimming: 5 bases; junction bases outside the gene matches: 8. Germline V gene sequence: CDR1 SNHLY, CDR2 FYNNEI. For the CDR3, the DNA is TGTGCCAGCAGTGAAAAGTCGGGGGGGGCCGACAATGAGCAGTTCTTC. Residues: CASSEKSGGADNEQFF.